This record looks at one TCR beta chain sequence and its context. No antigen is known for it. Trimming left V 4 bases short and J 3 bases short, with 14 bases between. The CDR3 contains 14 residues. Germline-derived CDR1 and CDR2 are SGHDT and YYEEEE. The source of the sample is a study of Tregs in tolerant kidney transplant recipients. The nonmyeloablative bone marrow transplants came from related graft donors, with transient mixed chimerism. Unstimulated regulatory T cells (CD4+CD25+CD127-), CD4+CD25- non-regulatory cells, CD4 and CD8 cells were FACS-sorted from thawed PBMCs. Regarding the study as a whole: Nucleotide sequences could not be compared across some patients' samples due to primer changes. Biological reproducibility was not directly addressed in this study. Donor-specific Treg expansion exceeded global Treg expansion in tolerant patients, suggesting antigen drive.

Using immunoSEQ multiplex PCR, the repertoire was profiled, and TCRdb retains in-frame clones only, with some absent. The data show tens of thousands of clones, with approximately 81% seen just once and about 26% held by the top ten. The starting material was CD8+ T cells from blood (PBMCs), obtained 6 months after the transplant. This TCR was recovered from a human patient who received a combined kidney and bone marrow transplant. The T cells may come from the graft donor. This chain links TRBV5-6 with TRBJ2-7; no clear D. The CDR3 DNA reads TGTGCCAGCAGCAGCCGGGTTCTAAACTACGAGCAGTACTTC. This translates into CASSSRVLNYEQYF. Full variable domain (remainder filled in from reference TRBV5-6 and TRBJ2-7): DAGVTQSPTHLIKTRGQQVTLRCSPKSGHDTVSWYQQALGQGPQFIFQYYEEEERQRGNFPDRFSGHQFPNYSSELNVNALLLGDSALYLCASSSRVLNYEQYFGPGTRLTVT.